This T cell receptor beta chain was documented in a study of blood T cell repertoires in COVID-19. Across the whole study: From the United States, Italy and Spain came samples of acute and convalescent COVID-19. PBMCs, B-cell-depleted T cells, or T cells were the source of the cDNA or gDNA that made up the material.

Per germline, CDR1 MDHEN and CDR2 SYDVKM. This CDR3 comprises 14 residues. Trimming left V 6 bases short and J 8 bases short, with 19 bases between. Original methodology: Using reference gene primer amplification, nucleated cell counts were estimated. Using immunoSEQ multiplex PCR, the repertoire was profiled, and TCRdb retains in-frame clones only, with some absent. The V and J calls and clone size come from that table; D and trimming were worked out from the DNA. The sample contains about 200,000 clones, less than 90% of which appear only once. The TCR sequence derives from a man aged 40-50 years with active or convalescent COVID-19. The chain uses TRBV28 and TRBJ1-2; TRBD1 might be the D (6 bases). The sample was peripheral blood. The CDR3 DNA follows: TGTGCCAGCAGGGGTACAGGGTCGAGGAGAGGCTACACCTTC. Encoded protein: CASRGTGSRRGYTF.